This is a list of T cell receptor beta chains from one sample in a study of blood T cells in healthy people across ages. TCRdb used MiXCR to reprocess the 5' RACE reads, holding one entry per CDR3 protein. The sample lists hundreds of thousands of distinct CDR3 sequences; 58% were seen once. Sequences were obtained from blood. These TCRs come from a man between 60 and 75 years old in good health. The CDR3 runs from the conserved cysteine through the conserved F or W. Fields, in order: D gene, clone size, J gene, V gene, CDR3 protein, CDR3 DNA. D genes are given only for firm matches. Not all rows give a size; the values are once, few, many and, for expanded clones, a class.

- | - | TRBJ2-3 | TRBV5-1 | CASSHEWAGTDTQYF | TGCGCCAGCAGCCACGAGTGGGCGGGCACAGATACGCAGTATTTT
TRBD1 | many | TRBJ2-5 | TRBV5-1 | CASSSQGVLGETQYF | TGCGCCAGCAGCTCCCAGGGGGTCCTCGGGGAGACCCAGTACTTC
- | - | TRBJ1-1 | TRBV18 | CASSPPRGGGTEAFF | TGTGCCAGCTCACCACCGCGGGGAGGGGGCACTGAAGCTTTCTTT
TRBD2 | - | TRBJ2-2 | TRBV5-5 | CASSFLAGANTGELFF | TGTGCCAGCAGCTTTCTAGCGGGGGCGAACACCGGGGAGCTGTTTTTT
- | - | TRBJ1-4 | TRBV3-1 | CAGSDAAGTNEKLFF | TGTGCCGGCAGCGACGCGGCCGGAACTAATGAAAAACTGTTTTTT
- | - | TRBJ2-7 | TRBV29-1 | CSVEGGAPSSYEQYF | TGCAGCGTTGAGGGGGGAGCGCCGAGCTCCTACGAGCAGTACTTC
- | few | TRBJ1-2 | TRBV2 | CATIGREANYGYTF | TGTGCCACAATAGGTCGGGAAGCTAACTATGGCTACACCTTC
- | - | TRBJ2-5 | TRBV3-1 | CASSLGDPETQYF | TGTGCCAGCAGCCTGGGGGATCCTGAGACCCAGTACTTC
- | - | TRBJ2-7 | TRBV2 | CASSESAPGYF | TGTGCCAGCAGTGAATCGGCCCCTGGGTACTTC
TRBD2 | few | TRBJ2-7 | TRBV7-9 | CASSLAGVAYEQYF | TGTGCCAGCAGCCTAGCGGGAGTTGCCTACGAGCAGTACTTC
- | - | TRBJ1-2 | TRBV6-6 | CASNRARVRYGYTF | TGTGCCAGCAACCGGGCGAGGGTGCGCTATGGCTACACCTTC
- | - | TRBJ2-2 | TRBV21-1 | CASSETGEGNTGELFF | TGTGCCAGCAGCGAAACGGGAGAGGGTAACACCGGGGAGCTGTTTTTT
- | few | TRBJ1-5 | TRBV20-1 | CSARTAGDSNQPQHF | TGCAGTGCTAGAACCGCAGGGGATAGCAATCAGCCCCAGCATTTT
- | - | TRBJ2-3 | TRBV10-3 | CAISGRLADTQYF | TGTGCCATCAGTGGAAGGTTGGCAGATACGCAGTATTTT
- | - | TRBJ1-2 | TRBV18 | CASSPVHENYGYTF | TGTGCCAGCTCACCGGTACATGAGAACTATGGCTACACCTTC
TRBD1 | - | TRBJ2-1 | TRBV9 | CASSAGQGIGEQFF | TGTGCCAGCAGCGCGGGACAGGGGATCGGTGAGCAGTTCTTC
- | - | TRBJ1-1 | TRBV6-5 | CASSYGSSRVNTEAFF | TGTGCCAGCAGTTACGGTTCATCCAGGGTGAACACTGAAGCTTTCTTT
- | few | TRBJ1-1 | TRBV29-1 | CSVGREATEAFF | TGCAGCGTTGGGAGGGAAGCAACTGAAGCTTTCTTT
TRBD1 | - | TRBJ2-1 | TRBV29-1 | CSVTGAYNEQFF | TGCAGCGTGACAGGGGCCTACAATGAGCAGTTCTTC
TRBD2 | - | TRBJ2-1 | TRBV4-1 | CASSNIAGGSYNEQFF | TGCGCCAGCAGCAACATAGCGGGGGGCTCCTACAATGAGCAGTTCTTC
TRBD1 | - | TRBJ2-5 | TRBV7-7 | CASSQGQALLQETQYF | TGTGCCAGCAGCCAAGGACAGGCGCTTTTACAAGAGACCCAGTACTTC
- | - | TRBJ2-6 | TRBV27 | CASSSPWISGANVLTF | TGTGCCAGCAGTTCCCCCTGGATCTCTGGGGCCAACGTCCTGACTTTC
TRBD2 | few | TRBJ2-3 | TRBV7-2 | CASSPGLAMDTQYF | TGTGCCAGCAGCCCGGGACTAGCTATGGATACGCAGTATTTT
- | few | TRBJ2-1 | TRBV20-1 | CSPRGARSYNEQFF | TGCAGTCCGAGGGGGGCTCGCTCCTACAATGAGCAGTTCTTC
- | - | TRBJ1-1 | TRBV6-5 | CASSYGDTRNTEAFF | TGTGCCAGCAGTTACGGGGACACCCGGAACACTGAAGCTTTCTTT
- | - | TRBJ2-6 | TRBV12-5 | CASGLGVISSGANVLTF | TGTGCTAGTGGTTTGGGGGTCATAAGCTCTGGGGCCAACGTCCTGACTTTC
TRBD2 | few | TRBJ2-1 | TRBV10-3 | CAISEPTSGGLHNEQFF | TGTGCCATCAGTGAGCCGACTAGCGGGGGGCTCCATAATGAGCAGTTCTTC
TRBD1 | - | TRBJ1-1 | TRBV5-1 | CASSLVAGGRTEAFF | TGCGCCAGCAGCTTGGTAGCAGGGGGCCGAACTGAAGCTTTCTTT
TRBD1 | few | TRBJ2-7 | TRBV29-1 | CSVAGGGDEQYF | TGCAGCGTGGCAGGGGGTGGCGACGAGCAGTACTTC